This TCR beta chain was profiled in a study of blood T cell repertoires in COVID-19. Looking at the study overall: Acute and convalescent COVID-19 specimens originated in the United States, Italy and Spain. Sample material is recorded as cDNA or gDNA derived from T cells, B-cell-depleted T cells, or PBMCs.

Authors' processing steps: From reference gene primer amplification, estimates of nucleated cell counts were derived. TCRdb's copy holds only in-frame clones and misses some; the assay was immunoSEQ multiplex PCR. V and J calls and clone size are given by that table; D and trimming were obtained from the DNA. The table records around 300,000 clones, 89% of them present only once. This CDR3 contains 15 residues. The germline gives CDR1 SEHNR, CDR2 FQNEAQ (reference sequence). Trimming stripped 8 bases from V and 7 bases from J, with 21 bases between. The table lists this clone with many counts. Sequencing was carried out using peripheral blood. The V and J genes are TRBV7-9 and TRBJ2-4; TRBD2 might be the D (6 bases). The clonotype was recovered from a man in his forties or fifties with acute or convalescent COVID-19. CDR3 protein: CASERVGEGLNIQYF. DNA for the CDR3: TGTGCCAGCGAGCGGGTGGGTGAGGGGTTGAACATTCAGTACTTC. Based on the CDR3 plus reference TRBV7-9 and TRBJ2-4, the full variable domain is DTGVSQNPRHKITKRGQNVTFRCDPISEHNRLYWYRQTLGQGPEFLTYFQNEAQLEKSRLLSDRFSAERPKGSFSTLEIQRTEQGDSAMYLCASERVGEGLNIQYFGAGTRLSVL.